These 11 T cell receptor beta chains originate from one sample sequenced in a study of blood T cell repertoires in COVID-19. Sequencing was performed with immunoSEQ multiplex PCR; in TCRdb, only in-frame clones are kept and a portion is missing. This sample carries 90,000 to 100,000 clones, 90% of them seen once, and the ten largest clones take 5.1%. The sample was peripheral blood. The receptors come from a man in his fifties with acute or convalescent COVID-19.

This chain links TRBV10-3 with TRBJ1-1, with TRBD1 identical over 9 bases. This CDR3 is built from 16 residues. Looked up from germline, CDR1 is ENHRY and CDR2 is SYGVKD. Trimming cost V 5 bases and J 6 bases; bases outside gene matches: 13. In nucleotides, the CDR3 is TGTGCCATCAGTAGCCAAAGGGACAGGGTGGGGGCTGAAGCTTTCTTT. Protein sequence: CAISSQRDRVGAEAFF.

V gene TRBV9 combines with J gene TRBJ2-3; weak D call: TRBD1 (5 bases). Between the trimmed V and J ends, which lost 0 bases and 0 bases, there was a span of 8 bases. CDR1 is SGDLS, CDR2 YYNGEE, per germline. The CDR3 totals 15 residues. The CDR3 nucleotides are TGTGCCAGCAGCGTAGGTGGGGCGAGCACAGATACGCAGTATTTT. Translation: CASSVGGASTDTQYF.

The genes are TRBV7-2 and TRBJ2-2; 10 bases are a match to TRBD1. The germline gives CDR1 SGHTA, CDR2 FQGNSA. This CDR3 has 16 residues. Trimming at V came to 5 bases and at J to 4 bases, leaving 7 bases not matched to a gene. In DNA, the CDR3 is TGTGCCAGCAGCACCACCGGGACAGGGGTCACCGGGGAGCTGTTTTTT. Amino acids: CASSTTGTGVTGELFF.

Here the CDR3 DNA reads TGTGCCAGCAGCGTGGGACAGCTCTATGGCTACACCTTC. Protein sequence: CASSVGQLYGYTF. This chain connects TRBV9 to TRBJ1-2; 7 positions match TRBD1. The junction had 2 bases not matched to a gene; V was cut back by 2 bases and J by 4 bases. This CDR3 region has 13 residues. CDR1 is SGDLS and CDR2 is YYNGEE in the germline V gene.

V is TRBV4-1 and J is TRBJ1-2, with D possibly matching TRBD1 (6 bases). V gave up 3 bases and J gave up 5 bases, with 22 bases separating them. The CDR3 spans 17 residues. The V gene's germline CDR1 is MGHRA and CDR2 YSYEKL. CDR3 bases: TGCGCCAGCAGCCATGTGGGGACACAGGATTCGCTATATGGCTACACCTTC. Its protein product is CASSHVGTQDSLYGYTF.

The rearrangement links TRBV19 to TRBJ2-2; 12 bases are shared with TRBD2. CDR1 is LNHDA and CDR2 is SQIVND in the germline V gene (reference sequence). V was clipped by 7 bases and J by 5 bases; unmatched bases: 8. This CDR3 is built from 16 residues. The CDR3 sequence: CASTPSLAGGTGELFF. The CDR3 coding sequence is TGTGCCAGTACCCCCTCACTAGCGGGAGGAACCGGGGAGCTGTTTTTT. The full variable domain, in which reference TRBV19 and TRBJ2-2 provide the parts outside the CDR3, is DGGITQSPKYLFRKEGQNVTLSCEQNLNHDAMYWYRQDPGQGLRLIYYSQIVNDFQKGDIAEGYSVSREKKESFPLTVTSAQKNPTAFYLCASTPSLAGGTGELFFGEGSRLTVL.

V gene TRBV14 combines with J gene TRBJ1-5; D remains ambiguous. Germline V gives CDR1 SGHDN, CDR2 FVKESK. The CDR3 contains 17 residues. V was shortened by 4 bases and J by 0 bases, with 16 bases between the two germline ends. CDR3 nucleotides: TGTGCCAGCAGCCCTAGAGGCCGAGTACATAGCAATCAGCCCCAGCATTTT. It translates to CASSPRGRVHSNQPQHF.

This chain connects TRBV2 to TRBJ2-1, with TRBD1 as a possible D gene (5 bases). Trimming shortened V by 0 bases and J by 6 bases, and 18 bases separated the two germline ends. CDR3 length: 17 amino acids. CDR1 and CDR2 (germline): SNHLY, FYNNEI. CDR3 nucleotides: TGTGCCAGCAGTGAAGCTATTGGAAGGGTTGACAGCAATGAGCAGTTCTTC. As protein: CASSEAIGRVDSNEQFF. The complete variable domain, with remaining parts taken from reference TRBV2 and TRBJ2-1, reads EPEVTQTPSHQVTQMGQEVILRCVPISNHLYFYWYRQILGQKVEFLVSFYNNEISEKSEIFDDQFSVERPDGSNFTLKIRSTKLEDSAMYFCASSEAIGRVDSNEQFFGPGTRLTVL.

This clone was observed once. This chain links TRBV6-5 with TRBJ2-7; TRBD2 is a possible D gene (5 bases). The CDR3 loop spans 14 amino acids. Germline V lookup: CDR1 MNHEY, CDR2 SVGAGI. V was clipped by 7 bases and J by 0 bases, with 13 bases between them. CDR3 loop: CASMERSISYEQYF. The CDR3, as DNA: TGTGCCAGCATGGAGCGGAGCATCTCCTACGAGCAGTACTTC.

This chain connects TRBV19 to TRBJ2-3; tentative D call: TRBD1 (5 bases). Trimming pared 3 bases from V and 6 bases from J, leaving 16 bases between. The germline V gene has CDR1 LNHDA and CDR2 SQIVND (reference sequence). There are 15 residues in the CDR3. CDR3 nucleotide sequence: TGTGCCAGTAGTATCGGGCAGGGTAGGCGGGATACGCAGTATTTT. It encodes CASSIGQGRRDTQYF.

The V and J genes are TRBV24-1 and TRBJ1-2; D is possibly TRBD1 (6 bases). The CDR3 is made up of 13 amino acids. V was pared by 4 bases and J by 5 bases, with 10 bases between. Germline V gene sequence: CDR1 KGHDR, CDR2 SFDVKD. This CDR3 is CATSEGGAYGYTF. The CDR3 DNA sequence: TGTGCCACCAGTGAGGGGGGGGCTTATGGCTACACCTTC.